This T cell receptor (beta chain) was sequenced for a study of HIV-infected patients and healthy controls. Study-level results: CDR3 sharing between individuals was lower in HIV-infected patients than in healthy controls.

No cell fractionation was done, so the repertoire covers all unsorted peripheral blood T cells. By sample fraction, this clonotype is medium-sized. Its antigen is not identified. Reverse transcription used around 500 ng RNA and constant-region primers for alpha and beta. Alpha and beta chain libraries were made separately by chain-specific third strand synthesis with multiplexing indices. Each CDR3 protein gets one entry after TCRdb re-called the 5' RACE reads with MiXCR. The data show some 4,300 distinct CDR3 sequences, with more than 10% seen just once and approximately 15% held by the top ten. The CDR3 spans 15 residues. Deletions cut 5 bases from V and 3 bases from J, with 16 bases between. Looked up from germline, CDR1 is SGHTA and CDR2 is FQGNSA.

The chain employs TRBV7-2 and TRBJ1-1; D uncertain. This clonotype originated in an adult with HIV infection. This specimen was blood, taken before antiretroviral therapy. DNA for the CDR3: TGTGCCAGCAGCCTTACGGTCCAGAGTTACACTGAAGCTTTCTTT. Translated, it gives CASSLTVQSYTEAFF. Looking up the rest from reference TRBV7-2 and TRBJ1-1 gives the full variable domain: GAGVSQSPSNKVTEKGKDVELRCDPISGHTALYWYRQSLGQGLEFLIYFQGNSAPDKSGLPSDRFSAERTGGSVSTLTIQRTQQEDSAVYLCASSLTVQSYTEAFFGQGTRLTVV.